The rows below give T cell receptor beta chains drawn from one sample of a study of blood T cell repertoires in COVID-19. The repertoire was sequenced with immunoSEQ multiplex PCR; TCRdb's copy has only in-frame clones and lacks some. The sample gives 300,000 to 350,000 clones, 90% of which show up once; about 6.8% is in the top ten. The sample was peripheral blood. The source is a woman under 40 with COVID-19, enrolled during active disease. Both conserved end residues are part of each CDR3.

V gene	J gene	CDR3 protein
TRBV10-3	TRBJ1-2	CAISDRTGVSSNYGYTF
TRBV5-6	TRBJ1-5	CASSPGQGVGQPQHF
TRBV9	TRBJ2-7	CASSVGEVAGLYEQYF
TRBV27	TRBJ2-5	CASSLSSGRETQYF
TRBV29-1	TRBJ1-1	CSAPGQLNTEAFF
TRBV11-2	TRBJ1-1	CASSLEGAGTEAFF
TRBV28	TRBJ2-7	CASSLGRGLDEQYF
TRBV7-2	TRBJ2-7	CASRHTSGSYEQYF
TRBV19	TRBJ1-2	CASRTPGGGYGYTF
TRBV30	TRBJ1-2	CAWSGSRTGTNYGYTF
TRBV11-2	TRBJ1-1	CASSSPRTGGSEAFF
TRBV30	TRBJ1-5	CAWRDSPNQPQHF
TRBV3-1/TRBV3-2	TRBJ2-2	CASSHPGTGVGELFF
TRBV19	TRBJ2-3	CASSISRGSFADTQYF
TRBV20-1	TRBJ2-3	CSAENTDTQYF
TRBV12-3/TRBV12-4	TRBJ2-7	CASSQTGAYEQYF
TRBV18	TRBJ2-3	CASSPGGITDTQYF
TRBV6-5	TRBJ2-2	CASSWSGELFF
TRBV6-4	TRBJ2-1	CASSSASGIAYNEQFF
TRBV3-1/TRBV3-2	TRBJ2-3	CASSQEIWRADTQYF
TRBV2	TRBJ2-7	CAHPGQGTYEQYF
TRBV12-1	TRBJ1-5	CASSFEGHGFSPQHF
TRBV5-1	TRBJ2-2	CASSPRQPGGELFF
TRBV5-6	TRBJ1-2	CASSLTGPYTF
TRBV6-5	TRBJ2-7	CASSRGQNYEQYF
TRBV30	TRBJ1-4	CAWRGTALKASDEKLFF
TRBV6-2/TRBV6-3	TRBJ2-1	CASSSWTSGRSSYNEQFF
TRBV5-4	TRBJ1-1	CASSLDGRVGTEAFF
TRBV2	TRBJ2-3	CASSEVGRVGDTQYF
TRBV29-1	TRBJ1-2	CSANGQGHGYTF
TRBV6-2/TRBV6-3	TRBJ2-7	CASSTFSYEQYF
TRBV28	TRBJ1-1	CASGTLTVDLEAFF
TRBV5-1	TRBJ2-7	CASCDRAGAGEQYF
TRBV27	TRBJ1-2	CASSLSRTGDLKTF
TRBV5-6	TRBJ1-2	CASSFPTGGGGYTF
TRBV5-4	TRBJ2-5	CASWARGGTETQYF